The clone carrying this T cell receptor beta chain appeared once. Only in-frame clones appear in the TCRdb table, and some are missing; sequencing was by immunoSEQ multiplex PCR. Of some 120,000 clones listed, roughly 84% are singletons. CDR1 is LGHNT, CDR2 FRNRAP, per germline. V was cut by 5 bases and J by 2 bases, with 10 bases left in between. The CDR3 length is 14 residues. The sample belongs to a study of control samples from healthy donors and cancer patients. This receptor was identified in a man aged 35 to 55 in good health. What was sequenced was blood. This chain links TRBV12-5 with TRBJ1-5; D gene ambiguous. The DNA for the CDR3 is TGTGCTAGTGGTCCAAACGGGGGCAATCAGCCCCAGCATTTT. It encodes CASGPNGGNQPQHF.